These 19 T cell receptor beta chains came from one sample sequenced in a study of T cell repertoires in aging, cancer and after chemotherapy. Multiplex touch-down PCR with TRB-A/B primers amplified rearranged V-D-J TRB sequences. TCRdb reprocessed the multiplex PCR reads via MiXCR and lists one record per CDR3 protein. Here the sample spans approximately 2,000 distinct CDR3 sequences, around 28% being singletons. TCR beta rearrangements were amplified from peripheral blood genomic DNA. Sequencing was carried out using blood. Source of these receptors: a human donor with a blood cancer. The donor label of this sample is uncertain.

The rearrangement uses TRBV20-1 and TRBJ1-5; D might be TRBD1 (5 bases). Germline loops: CDR1 DFQATT, CDR2 SNEGSKA (reference sequence). V was cut by 1 base and J by 0 bases, with 10 bases left in between. The length of the CDR3 is 15 residues. This CDR3 is CSARVWGDSNQPQHF. The CDR3 nucleotides are TGCAGTGCTAGAGTGTGGGGGGATAGCAATCAGCCCCAGCATTTT.

Only one count was recorded for this clonotype. The J gene is TRBJ1-3, the V gene TRBV7-3; the D is unclear. From germline, CDR1 is SGHTA and CDR2 FQGTGA. Trimming took off 4 bases at V and 0 bases at J, with 10 bases between the two ends. The CDR3 has 15 amino acids. Here the CDR3 reads CASSSRGASGNTIYF. CDR3 DNA: TGTGCCAGCAGCTCACGGGGTGCCTCTGGAAACACCATATATTTT.

The chain employs TRBV7-9 and TRBJ1-4, with 7 bases matching TRBD1. The germline gives CDR1 SEHNR, CDR2 FQNEAQ (reference sequence). The length of the CDR3 is 11 residues. The trim removed 11 bases at V and 7 bases at J, leaving 4 bases unmatched. CDR3 bases: TGTGCCGTTACAGGGGTTGAAAAACTGTTTTTT. This sequence encodes CAVTGVEKLFF.

This chain uses TRBV6-2 or TRBV6-3 with TRBJ2-7, with 8 nucleotides matching TRBD2. The CDR3 runs 16 residues. J gave up 2 bases and V 6 bases, and 12 bases lay outside the gene matches. CDR1 and CDR2 from the germline V gene are MNHEY and SVGEGT. CDR3 bases: TGTGCCAGCAGAACAAACGCGGGGGGCCCGACCTACGAGCAGTACTTC. Translating it yields CASRTNAGGPTYEQYF.

The chain couples TRBV7-6 to TRBJ2-1; TRBD1 aligns across 8 bases. The CDR3 spans 16 residues. The trim removed 4 bases at V and 5 bases at J, leaving 10 bases unmatched. Germline V gene sequence: CDR1 SGHVS, CDR2 FNYEAQ. CDR3 region: CASSYGTGQLHNEQFF. In DNA form, the CDR3 reads TGTGCCAGCAGCTATGGGACAGGTCAACTCCACAATGAGCAGTTCTTC.

Relative to its sample, this clonotype is medium-sized. The V call is TRBV6-5, the J call TRBJ2-7; D possibly corresponds to TRBD2 (6 bases). Germline assignment: CDR1 MNHEY and CDR2 SVGAGI. The CDR3 runs to 15 residues. V was clipped by 0 bases and J by 0 bases, with 9 bases between them. CDR3 nucleotides: TGTGCCAGCAGTTACTCGGAGGGATACTCCTACGAGCAGTACTTC. It yields the protein CASSYSEGYSYEQYF.

This clonotype turned up a few times. The V call is TRBV6-4, the J call TRBJ2-3; 7 positions match TRBD2. V lost 2 bases to trimming and J lost 1 base; unmatched junction nucleotides: 0. Germline V lookup: CDR1 MRHNA, CDR2 SNTAGT. CDR3 length: 14 amino acids. In DNA, the CDR3 is TGTGCCAGCAGTGACGCGGGAGGCACAGATACGCAGTATTTT. This codes for CASSDAGGTDTQYF.

This clonotype is medium-sized within its sample. The chain uses TRBV13 and TRBJ2-7; TRBD1 aligns across 11 bases. Germline CDR1 PRHDT, CDR2 FYEKMQ (reference sequence). The trim removed 0 bases at V and 4 bases at J, leaving 2 bases unmatched. The CDR3 totals 15 residues. CDR3 in amino acids: CASSLGGTGGYEQYF. As DNA, the CDR3 is TGTGCCAGCAGCTTAGGTGGGACAGGGGGGTACGAGCAGTACTTC.

By its share, this clonotype is medium-sized. The chain combines TRBV19 with TRBJ2-1; D uncertain. The germline CDR1 and CDR2 sequences are LNHDA and SQIVND (reference sequence). The CDR3 runs 15 residues. Trimming stripped 6 bases from V and 1 base from J, with 13 bases between. CDR3 bases: TGTGCCAGTAGGAATCACCTGGAATCCTACAATGAGCAGTTCTTC. It specifies CASRNHLESYNEQFF.

In its sample, this clonotype ranks as medium-sized. The chain employs TRBV19 and TRBJ1-2; no firm D call. Trimming cost V 0 bases and J 3 bases, with 5 bases left between them. CDR3 size: 13 residues. CDR1 LNHDA and CDR2 SQIVND come from the germline V gene (reference sequence). The CDR3 DNA follows: TGTGCCAGTAGTATAGATGGTTACTATGGCTACACCTTC. This gives the protein CASSIDGYYGYTF.

This clonotype was observed a few times. The chain links TRBV15 to TRBJ2-1; the D gene is possibly TRBD2 (6 bases). The CDR3 extends over 13 amino acids. With 5 bases removed from V and 8 bases from J, the gap between germline ends came to 13 bases. Germline CDR1 and CDR2: LNHNV and YYDKDF (reference sequence). The CDR3 sequence is CATSPGRGDEQFF. The CDR3, as DNA: TGTGCCACCAGCCCCGGGAGAGGCGATGAGCAGTTCTTC. Variable domain in full (rest from reference TRBV15 and TRBJ2-1): DAMVIQNPRYQVTQFGKPVTLSCSQTLNHNVMYWYQQKSSQAPKLLFHYYDKDFNNEADTPDNFQSRRPNTSFCFLDIRSPGLGDTAMYLCATSPGRGDEQFFGPGTRLTVL.

This clonotype was seen only a few times. The chain recombines TRBV6-1 with TRBJ1-2; D unclear. Trimming removed 3 bases at V and 1 base at J, with 6 bases between. Germline values: CDR1 MNHNS, CDR2 SASEGT. The CDR3 consists of 13 residues. CDR3 amino acids: CASSEAFNYGYTF. As DNA, the CDR3 is TGTGCCAGCAGTGAGGCGTTTAACTATGGCTACACCTTC.

V and J are TRBV20-1 and TRBJ2-7, with D possibly called TRBD1 or TRBD2 (6 bases each). The CDR3 is 15 amino acids. CDR1 is DFQATT and CDR2 is SNEGSKA in the germline V gene (reference sequence). The ends were cut back, 0 bases at V and 5 bases at J, with 17 bases in the middle. CDR3 region: CSARDNWGASHEQYF. In DNA, the CDR3 is TGCAGTGCTAGAGATAATTGGGGGGCGAGCCACGAGCAGTACTTC.

The sample holds a few counts of this clonotype. The chain carries TRBV5-4 and TRBJ2-3; 9 bases align to TRBD1. Per germline, CDR1 SGHNT and CDR2 YYREEE (reference sequence). V lost 1 base and J lost 5; bases outside the gene matches: 8. This CDR3 comprises 16 residues. CDR3 in DNA: TGTGCCAGCAGCTTGCCCGGACAGGGGATTGGAGATACGCAGTATTTT. It encodes CASSLPGQGIGDTQYF.

This clonotype was counted between two and nine times. V usage is TRBV5-6 and J usage is TRBJ1-1; D not certain. This CDR3 is 13 amino acids long. The germline CDR1 and CDR2 sequences are SGHDT and YYEEEE. Trimming took 2 bases from V and 3 from J, leaving 8 bases between them. DNA of the CDR3: TGTGCCAGCAGCTTCCAGAGCTACACTGAAGCTTTCTTT. This translates into CASSFQSYTEAFF.

The chain has TRBV27 and TRBJ1-1, with 8 bases matching TRBD1. The CDR3 is 15 amino acids. The V and J ends lost 6 bases and 1 base, in that order; junction bases with no gene match: 7. Looked up from germline, CDR1 is MNHEY and CDR2 is SMNVEV (reference sequence). CDR3 sequence reads: CASSSVGTGNTEAFF. Here the CDR3 DNA reads TGTGCCAGCAGCTCGGTCGGGACAGGGAACACTGAAGCTTTCTTT.

This clonotype was counted a few times. This chain joins TRBV27 and TRBJ1-1; D gene unclear. Per the germline V gene, CDR1 is MNHEY and CDR2 is SMNVEV (reference sequence). The length of the CDR3 is 15 residues. The germline V and J ends were trimmed by 5 bases and 2 bases, with 15 bases remaining between them. Here the CDR3 DNA reads TGTGCCAGCAGTCTCACGTCAGCTGGTAACACTGAAGCTTTCTTT. Translated: CASSLTSAGNTEAFF.

This clonotype was counted between two and nine times. This chain joins TRBV12-3 or TRBV12-4 and TRBJ2-3; 9 bases agree with TRBD2. The CDR3 runs 14 residues. V was clipped by 6 bases and J by 3 bases; unmatched bases: 4. In DNA, the CDR3 is TGTGCCAGCAGGCGACTAGCGGATACAGATACGCAGTATTTT. Amino acid sequence: CASRRLADTDTQYF.

This clonotype was seen more than once but under ten times. The gene calls are TRBV11-3 and TRBJ1-5; D possibly corresponds to TRBD1 (5 bases). Trimming removed 3 bases at V and 4 bases at J, with 10 bases between. The germline CDR1 and CDR2 sequences are SGHNT and YENEEA. This CDR3 is 14 amino acids long. CDR3 residues: CASSLSGLNQPQHF. DNA for the CDR3: TGTGCCAGCAGCTTGTCAGGGCTGAATCAGCCCCAGCATTTT.